The 2 T cell receptor beta chains listed next were all sequenced from one sample in a study of control samples from healthy donors and cancer patients. TCRdb's copy holds only in-frame clones and misses some; the assay was immunoSEQ multiplex PCR. The sample has approximately 49,000 clones, roughly 85% seen once. Sequenced input: PBMCs. The receptors were gathered from a woman in her forties or fifties with lung cancer.

This chain uses TRBV28 with TRBJ1-1; D not resolved. The V gene's germline CDR1 is MDHEN and CDR2 SYDVKM. CDR3 length: 15 amino acids. Trimming removed 3 bases at V and 1 base at J, with 12 bases between. The CDR3 DNA follows: TGTGCCAGCAGTTTCCCCGGGTTGGGGAACACTGAAGCTTTCTTT. Translation: CASSFPGLGNTEAFF.

The J gene is TRBJ1-2, the V gene TRBV5-1; 8 nucleotides align to TRBD1. The length of the CDR3 is 16 residues. With V trimmed by 2 bases and J by 3 bases, 9 bases remained unmatched. The V gene's germline CDR1 is SGHRS and CDR2 YFSETQ. DNA for the CDR3: TGCGCCAGCAGCTTCTCCTCCCAGGGGGCTGACTATGGCTACACCTTC. Amino acid sequence: CASSFSSQGADYGYTF. The entire variable domain, with the rest obtained from reference TRBV5-1 and TRBJ1-2, is as follows: KAGVTQTPRYLIKTRGQQVTLSCSPISGHRSVSWYQQTPGQGLQFLFEYFSETQRNKGNFPGRFSGRQFSNSRSEMNVSTLELGDSALYLCASSFSSQGADYGYTFGSGTRLTVV.